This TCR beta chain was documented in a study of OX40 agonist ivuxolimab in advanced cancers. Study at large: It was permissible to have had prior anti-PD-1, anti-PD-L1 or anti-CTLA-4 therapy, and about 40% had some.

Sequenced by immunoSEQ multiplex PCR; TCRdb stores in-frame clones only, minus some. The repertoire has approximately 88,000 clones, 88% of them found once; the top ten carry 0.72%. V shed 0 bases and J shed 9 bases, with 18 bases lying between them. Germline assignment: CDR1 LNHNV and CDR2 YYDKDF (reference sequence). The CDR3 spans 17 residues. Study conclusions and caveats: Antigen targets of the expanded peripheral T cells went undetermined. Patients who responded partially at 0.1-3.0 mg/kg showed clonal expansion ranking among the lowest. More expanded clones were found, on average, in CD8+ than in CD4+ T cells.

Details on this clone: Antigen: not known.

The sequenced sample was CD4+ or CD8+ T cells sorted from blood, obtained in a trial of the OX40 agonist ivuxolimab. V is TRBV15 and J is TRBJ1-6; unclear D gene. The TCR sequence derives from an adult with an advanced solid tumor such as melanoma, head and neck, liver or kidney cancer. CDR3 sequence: CATSREGYRENGSPLHF. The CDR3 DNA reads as TGTGCCACCAGCAGAGAAGGTTACCGAGAGAATGGTTCACCCCTCCACTTT.